This record concerns one T cell receptor (beta chain) sequence. Its antigen target is currently unknown. Per-nucleotide qualities are absent, and no much larger clonotype sits a single base away. Genomic DNA served as template for TCR beta VDJ combination and CDR3 sequence profiling. TCR repertoire sequencing was run on an Illumina HiSeq 2000. In the paper's pipeline: Repertoires were assessed using TRBV/TRBJ rearrangement plots, CDR3 size and DJ length profiles, and Simpson's diversity index. The immunodominant clone was defined as the most abundant DNA sequence in deep sequencing data. CDR3 amino acid sequences were checked for sharing across subjects and were also compared against the VDJdb database and published repertoires. Through fastp at Q25 and MiXCR, TCRdb rebuilt clones from the public reads, retaining in-frame beta chains. Each record represents a unique CDR3 protein, reported with the most common genes and DNA among its rows. The V and J calls were determined by TCRdb, not by the authors. Counted in this sample were about half a million distinct CDR3 sequences; roughly 34% of them appeared once. The top ten hold roughly 0.8% of the sample.

Expansion of CD8+CD57+ cells had been shown by flow cytometry in the patients chosen for sequencing. Severe acquired aplastic anemia was diagnosed in all patients according to International Study of Aplastic Anemia and Agranulocytosis and Camitta criteria. Patients had received no therapy at the time of blood sampling. In the study, sorted CD4+ and CD8+ blood T cells from patients with severe aplastic anemia and from healthy subjects underwent deep sequencing of TCR repertoires. Patients were enrolled in the USA under clinicaltrials.gov protocols 00001620, 01623167, 00001397, 00071045, 00081523 and 00961064. Ficoll-Paque density gradient centrifugation was used to isolate peripheral blood mononuclear cells. CD4+ and CD8+ T cells were sorted by FACS or magnetic beads before DNA extraction. This sample is part of a study of CD8+CD57+ T cells in acquired aplastic anemia (dated by TCRdb to the late 2010s). About the full investigation: Extracted DNA from sorted CD4+ and CD8+ cells averaged about 2.9 ug, ranging from roughly 0.2 to 30 ug. CD8+CD57+ expansion was defined as frequency above the mean frequency observed in healthy subjects.

CDR1 and CDR2, looked up from the germline V gene (reference sequence), are GTSNPN and SVGIG. The CDR3 runs 13 amino acids, cysteine and phenylalanine included. Of the read, only the CDR3 DNA is kept; its 39 bases are in frame from base 1. The germline V end is reduced by 1 base and the J end by 8 bases; junction bases left unmatched: 2. Findings and caveats that apply to the study as a whole: About 29 CD8+ CDR3 sequences were found to be shared between patients and controls, but these sequences appeared to be highly expressed in patients and within the immunodominant clones of the patients. Patients and healthy controls showed no significant difference in CD8+ Simpson's diversity (P=0.060).

The receptor was derived from a human donor with aplastic anemia. Recombination joined TRBV30 with TRBJ1-4; the junction holds 9 bases that match TRBD1. Sequencing was carried out using sorted CD4+, CD8+, or CD8+CD57+ T cells (not recorded which) from PBMCs. The CDR3 is CAWSEGTGEKLFF. Here is the DNA: TGTGCCTGGAGTGAGGGGACAGGGGAAAAACTGTTTTTT.